These 6 T cell receptor beta chains were all obtained from the same sample, sequenced in a study of early T cells in non-severe SARS-CoV-2 infection. Each CDR3 protein is one row after TCRdb ran MiXCR on the 5' RACE reads. In the table there are tens of thousands of distinct CDR3 sequences, over 7.5% of which are singletons. Sample: whole blood. All receptors derive from an adult who was a healthcare worker with PCR-confirmed SARS-CoV-2 infection or an uninfected control (not recorded which).

This clonotype was counted at least ten times. This chain links TRBV7-2 with TRBJ2-3; 10 bases are a match to TRBD2. V was pared by 6 bases and J by 0 bases, with 3 bases of the junction left unmatched. The length of the CDR3 is 15 residues. Germline CDR1 SGHTA, CDR2 FQGNSA. In nucleotides, the CDR3 is TGTGCCAGCAGACGGACTAGCGGTAGCACAGATACGCAGTATTTT. Translated, it gives CASRRTSGSTDTQYF.

The genes are TRBV14 and TRBJ2-1, with TRBD2 matching 10 bases. Germline V lookup: CDR1 SGHDN, CDR2 FVKESK. Trimming at V came to 0 bases and at J to 6 bases, leaving 5 bases not matched to a gene. This CDR3 contains 16 residues. CDR3 in amino acids: CASSQDQSSGSNEQFF. The CDR3 bases are TGTGCCAGCAGCCAAGATCAATCTAGCGGGAGCAATGAGCAGTTCTTC.

This clonotype was seen ten or more times. This chain uses TRBV20-1 with TRBJ1-5; D remains unclear. V gave up 0 bases and J gave up 2 bases, with 11 bases separating them. The CDR3 length is 15 residues. Germline V gene lookup returns CDR1 DFQATT and CDR2 SNEGSKA (reference sequence). In nucleotides, the CDR3 is TGCAGTGCTAGAGAGCACCCAAGGGGCAATCAGCCCCAGCATTTT. This encodes CSAREHPRGNQPQHF.

This clonotype was picked up many times. This sequence joins TRBV20-1 and TRBJ2-1; 12 bases are shared with TRBD2. V lost 8 bases, J lost 0 bases, and 11 bases stayed unmatched. The CDR3 consists of 17 residues. CDR1 and CDR2 (germline): DFQATT, SNEGSKA (reference sequence). The CDR3 DNA reads TGCAGTACGGGGACTAGCGGGCTGCAGTCCTCCTACAATGAGCAGTTCTTC. Translating gives CSTGTSGLQSSYNEQFF.

This clonotype was observed a handful of times. The chain combines TRBV20-1 with TRBJ1-6; 7 bases agree with TRBD1. The V gene end was trimmed by 5 bases and the J gene end by 14 bases; junction bases not matched to a gene: 9. This CDR3 comprises 12 residues. In germline, CDR1 is DFQATT, CDR2 SNEGSKA (reference sequence). The CDR3 is CSAPQGDLALHF. The CDR3 coding sequence is TGCAGTGCTCCGCAGGGGGATCTAGCCCTCCACTTT.

This chain links TRBV10-3 with TRBJ2-7; 12 nucleotides align to TRBD1. The CDR3 consists of 18 residues. Unmatched junction bases numbered 8, after V lost 2 bases and J lost 0 bases. The germline CDR1 and CDR2 sequences are ENHRY and SYGVKD. The CDR3 loop reads CAISEPGTGGIISYEQYF. The CDR3 coding sequence is TGTGCCATCAGTGAGCCGGGGACAGGGGGCATTATCTCCTACGAGCAGTACTTC.